A selection of T cell receptor beta chains follows, all from one sample in a study of blood T cell repertoires in COVID-19. The table came from immunoSEQ multiplex PCR; TCRdb's copy has only in-frame clones and leaves some out. Of fewer than 40,000 clones in the sample, 80% to 90% are singletons; the top ten hold 11% to 15%. The source material was peripheral blood. The receptors shown here come from a man in his 60s with active COVID-19. Each CDR3 is given with its conserved first and last residue. The D gene is left open where the match is weak. Not every row has a clone size; where given, it reads once, few, many or a size class.

-,TRBV14,TRBJ2-7,-,15,TGTGCCAGCAGCCAAGCGGGAGCCAGTCTCTACGAGCAGTACTTC,CASSQAGASLYEQYF
TRBD1,TRBV10-1,TRBJ2-1,-,15,TGCGCCAGCGGTAGGACAGGGGGCTCCTACAATGAGCAGTTCTTC,CASGRTGGSYNEQFF
TRBD2,TRBV6-1,TRBJ2-1,-,13,TGTGCCAGCAGTGAAGGTAGAGCGGGGGAGCAGTTCTTC,CASSEGRAGEQFF
TRBD1,TRBV28,TRBJ1-1,-,15,TGTGCCAGCAGTCCCATAGGACAGGAGATGATTAAAGCTTTCTTT,CASSPIGQEMIKAFF
TRBD1,TRBV28,TRBJ1-4,-,16,TGTGCCAGCAGTTTGTCGCCGGGACAGGGGAATGAAAAACTGTTTTTT,CASSLSPGQGNEKLFF
-,TRBV14,TRBJ2-2,-,15,TGTGCCAGCAGCCAAGACAGGGTGGTCACCGGGGAGCTGTTTTTT,CASSQDRVVTGELFF
TRBD1,TRBV19,TRBJ1-5,few,15,TGTGCCAGTAACTATCAGGGGGCGTACAATCAGCCCCAGCATTTT,CASNYQGAYNQPQHF
TRBD1,TRBV24-1,TRBJ1-1,-,15,TGTGCCACCAGTCCCACAGGGGTGCGTAACACTGAAGCTTTCTTT,CATSPTGVRNTEAFF
TRBD1,TRBV5-1,TRBJ2-7,-,17,TGCGCCAGCAGCTTGGGCACAGGGGGCCCGAGCTCCTACGAGCAGTACTTC,CASSLGTGGPSSYEQYF
TRBD2,TRBV7-7,TRBJ2-3,-,16,TGTGCTAGCAGCCCGCTAAGCGGGGCAGGGTCGAATACGCAGTATTTT,CASSPLSGAGSNTQYF
TRBD2,TRBV14,TRBJ2-1,-,16,TGTGCCAGCAGCCAATCGGGGAGGGCGGTTTACAATGAGCAGTTCTTC,CASSQSGRAVYNEQFF
TRBD2,TRBV7-8,TRBJ2-1,-,17,TGTGCCAGCAGCCCCCCCCGGAGGCGGGAGCCTTACAATGAGCAGTTCTTC,CASSPPRRREPYNEQFF
TRBD1,TRBV18,TRBJ1-1,once,14,TGTGCCAGCTCAGGACAGGGTGCGGACACTGAAGCTTTCTTT,CASSGQGADTEAFF
-,TRBV7-8,TRBJ2-1,-,12,TGTGCCAGCAGCACAACTAGGGATGAGCAGTTCTTC,CASSTTRDEQFF
TRBD2,TRBV18,TRBJ2-1,-,15,TGTGCCAGCTCAGGTACTAGCGGTAGGAACAATGAGCAGTTCTTC,CASSGTSGRNNEQFF
-,TRBV25-1,TRBJ2-2,-,14,TGTGCCAGCAGTTTCGACAGCCTTGCGGGGGAGCTGTTTTTT,CASSFDSLAGELFF
-,TRBV7-8,TRBJ2-3,-,12,TGTGCCAGCAGCAGCGGCACAGATACGCAGTATTTT,CASSSGTDTQYF
TRBD2,TRBV7-8,TRBJ2-3,once,18,TGTGCCAGCAGCTTATCGACTAGCGGGAGATTAGGGGCAGATACGCAGTATTTT,CASSLSTSGRLGADTQYF
-,TRBV27,TRBJ1-4,once,13,TGTGCCAGCAGTTTAGGCGGGGGTGAAAAACTGTTTTTT,CASSLGGGEKLFF
TRBD1,TRBV5-6,TRBJ2-1,-,15,TGTGCCAGCAGCTTGGAGCAGGGGGCCTGGAATGAGCAGTTCTTC,CASSLEQGAWNEQFF
-,TRBV7-2,TRBJ2-6,-,17,TGTGCCAGCAGCCCCCGCTCAACTAGCTCTGGGGCCAACGTCCTGACTTTC,CASSPRSTSSGANVLTF
-,TRBV7-9,TRBJ2-7,few,19,TGTGCCAGCAGCTTCCCGACCACTAGGGTCGAGGAGGGCACCTACGAGCAGTACTTC,CASSFPTTRVEEGTYEQYF
TRBD1,TRBV27,TRBJ2-1,-,16,TGTGCCAGCAGCAGAGGGGGCGCTTTAAACTACAATGAGCAGTTCTTC,CASSRGGALNYNEQFF
TRBD1,TRBV2,TRBJ1-2,-,13,TGTGCCAGCAGAGGACAGGGTAACTATGGCTACACCTTC,CASRGQGNYGYTF
-,TRBV21-1,TRBJ2-7,-,16,TGTGCCAGCAGCAACCAGGGGGCGGTTGGGTCCTACGAGCAGTACTTC,CASSNQGAVGSYEQYF
TRBD2,TRBV10-1,TRBJ2-3,-,14,TGCGCCAGCAGTGTAGGACTAGCACAAGATACGCAGTATTTT,CASSVGLAQDTQYF
TRBD1,TRBV7-2,TRBJ2-7,few,14,TGTGCCAGCAGCCCCGGGGACAGGGGTGTCGAGCAGTACTTC,CASSPGDRGVEQYF
TRBD1,TRBV5-1,TRBJ2-7,large,15,TGCGCCAGCAGCGCCGGACAGGGTGCACTGCACGAGCAGTACTTC,CASSAGQGALHEQYF
-,TRBV21-1,TRBJ2-3,-,16,TGTGCCAGCAGCAAATCGGACAGGGGCGGCACAGATACGCAGTATTTT,CASSKSDRGGTDTQYF
TRBD1,TRBV5-1,TRBJ1-6,-,14,TGCGCCAGCAGCACAACAGGGGACCGCTCACCCCTCCACTTT,CASSTTGDRSPLHF
TRBD2,TRBV19,TRBJ2-3,-,15,TGTGCCAGTAGTATCCTAGCGGGAGGGACAGATACGCAGTATTTT,CASSILAGGTDTQYF
-,TRBV4-1,TRBJ2-1,-,17,TGCGCCAGCAGCCAAGAGCTGATAGCGGACCTGACCAATGAGCAGTTCTTC,CASSQELIADLTNEQFF
-,TRBV4-1,TRBJ1-2,once,16,TGCGCCAGCAGCCAAGAACGTTTCGAAGGAGGGTATGGCTACACCTTC,CASSQERFEGGYGYTF
-,TRBV10-3,TRBJ2-7,-,13,TGTGCCATCAGTGAACAGGTGAGCTACGAGCAGTACTTC,CAISEQVSYEQYF
TRBD1,TRBV14,TRBJ1-1,-,15,TGTGCCAGCAGCCAATCCGGGACAGCGAACACTGAAGCTTTCTTT,CASSQSGTANTEAFF
TRBD1,TRBV9,TRBJ2-5,-,13,TGTGCCAGCAGCTCAGGGGGCGGAAAGACCCAGTACTTC,CASSSGGGKTQYF
-,TRBV5-1,TRBJ2-7,-,15,TGCGCCAGCAGCTCCACGGACACCTCTTACTTGGGGCAGTACTTC,CASSSTDTSYLGQYF
TRBD1,TRBV9,TRBJ2-2,few,17,TGTGCCAGCAGCGGCCAAGGGGGACAGGGGAAAACCGGGGAGCTGTTTTTT,CASSGQGGQGKTGELFF
-,TRBV7-8,TRBJ1-4,-,13,TGTGCCAGCAGCGAGCGATCTAGAGAAAAACTGTTTTTT,CASSERSREKLFF